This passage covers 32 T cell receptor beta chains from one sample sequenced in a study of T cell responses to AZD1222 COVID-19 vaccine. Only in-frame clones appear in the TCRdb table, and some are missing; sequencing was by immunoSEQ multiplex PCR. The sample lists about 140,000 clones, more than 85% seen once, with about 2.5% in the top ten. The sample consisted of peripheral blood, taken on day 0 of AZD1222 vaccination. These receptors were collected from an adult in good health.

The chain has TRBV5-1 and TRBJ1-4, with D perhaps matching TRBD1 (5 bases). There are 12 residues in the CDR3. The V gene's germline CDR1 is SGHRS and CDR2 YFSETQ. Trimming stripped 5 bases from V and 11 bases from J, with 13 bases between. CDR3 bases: TGCGCCAGCAGTTCTCCGGGACCCAAACTGTTTTTT. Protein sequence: CASSSPGPKLFF.

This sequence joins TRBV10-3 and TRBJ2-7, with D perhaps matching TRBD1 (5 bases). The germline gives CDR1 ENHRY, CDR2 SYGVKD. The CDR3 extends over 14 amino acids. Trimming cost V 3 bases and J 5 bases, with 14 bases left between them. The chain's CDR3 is CAISDPQGPHEQYF. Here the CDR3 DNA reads TGTGCCATCAGTGACCCCCAGGGCCCCCACGAGCAGTACTTC.

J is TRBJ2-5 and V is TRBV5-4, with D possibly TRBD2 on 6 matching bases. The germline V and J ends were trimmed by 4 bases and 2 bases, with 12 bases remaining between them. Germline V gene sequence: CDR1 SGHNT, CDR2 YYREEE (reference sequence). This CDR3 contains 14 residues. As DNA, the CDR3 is TGTGCCAGCAGCCCGGGGGTCGTACAAGAGACCCAGTACTTC. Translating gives CASSPGVVQETQYF. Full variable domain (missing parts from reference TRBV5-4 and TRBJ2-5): ETGVTQSPTHLIKTRGQQVTLRCSSQSGHNTVSWYQQALGQGPQFIFQYYREEENGRGNFPPRFSGLQFPNYSSELNVNALELDDSALYLCASSPGVVQETQYFGPGTRLLVL.

CDR3 DNA sequence: TGTGCCAGCAGCTTATACGGGGCGCCTTCACCCCTCCACTTT. Translation gives CASSLYGAPSPLHF. This sequence joins TRBV5-6 and TRBJ1-6; maybe TRBD1 (5 bases). The CDR3 runs to 14 residues. CDR1 SGHDT and CDR2 YYEEEE come from the germline V gene. Trimming removed 2 bases at V and 9 bases at J, with 12 bases between.

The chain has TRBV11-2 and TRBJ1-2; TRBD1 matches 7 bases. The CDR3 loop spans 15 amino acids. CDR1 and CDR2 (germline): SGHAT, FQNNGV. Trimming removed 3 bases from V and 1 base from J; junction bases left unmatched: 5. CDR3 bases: TGTGCCAGCAGCTTTGGAGACAGGGATAACTATGGCTACACCTTC. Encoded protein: CASSFGDRDNYGYTF.

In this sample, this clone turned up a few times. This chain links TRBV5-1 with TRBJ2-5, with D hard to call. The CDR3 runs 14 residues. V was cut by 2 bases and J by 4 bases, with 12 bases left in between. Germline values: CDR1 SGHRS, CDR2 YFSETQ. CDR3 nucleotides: TGCGCCAGCAGCTTTTTGGGTATCCTAGAGACCCAGTACTTC. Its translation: CASSFLGILETQYF.

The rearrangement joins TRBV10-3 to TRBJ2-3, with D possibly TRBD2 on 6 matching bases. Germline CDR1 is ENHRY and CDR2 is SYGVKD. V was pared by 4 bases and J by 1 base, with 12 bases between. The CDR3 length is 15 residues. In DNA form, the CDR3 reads TGTGCCATCAGTGGCCGGGAGCGGGGCACAGATACGCAGTATTTT. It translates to CAISGRERGTDTQYF.

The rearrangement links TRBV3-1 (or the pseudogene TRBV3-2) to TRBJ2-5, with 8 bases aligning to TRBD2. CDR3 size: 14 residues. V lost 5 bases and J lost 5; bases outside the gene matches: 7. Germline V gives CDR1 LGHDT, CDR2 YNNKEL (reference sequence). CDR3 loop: CASSVGTGGETQYF. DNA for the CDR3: TGTGCCAGCAGCGTCGGCACGGGGGGGGAGACCCAGTACTTC.

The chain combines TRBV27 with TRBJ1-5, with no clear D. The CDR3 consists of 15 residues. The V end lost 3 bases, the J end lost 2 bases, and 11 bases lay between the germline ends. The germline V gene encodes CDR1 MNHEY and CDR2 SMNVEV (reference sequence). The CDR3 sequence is CASSFSAFGNQPQHF. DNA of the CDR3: TGTGCCAGCAGTTTTTCCGCTTTCGGCAATCAGCCCCAGCATTTT.

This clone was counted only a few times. CDR3 loop: CAITDKEEVGAFF. CDR3 nucleotides: TGTGCCATCACCGATAAGGAAGAGGTTGGAGCTTTCTTT. J is TRBJ1-1 and V is TRBV10-3; D unclear. CDR3 length equals 13 residues. Trimming removed 7 bases at V and 10 bases at J, with 19 bases between. Germline V gene sequence: CDR1 ENHRY, CDR2 SYGVKD.

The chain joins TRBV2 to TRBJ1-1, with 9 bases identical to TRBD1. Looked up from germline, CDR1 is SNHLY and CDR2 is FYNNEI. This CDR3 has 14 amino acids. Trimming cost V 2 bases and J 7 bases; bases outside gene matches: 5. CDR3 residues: CASSERTGEVEAFF. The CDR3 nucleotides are TGTGCCAGCAGTGAAAGGACAGGGGAGGTTGAAGCTTTCTTT.

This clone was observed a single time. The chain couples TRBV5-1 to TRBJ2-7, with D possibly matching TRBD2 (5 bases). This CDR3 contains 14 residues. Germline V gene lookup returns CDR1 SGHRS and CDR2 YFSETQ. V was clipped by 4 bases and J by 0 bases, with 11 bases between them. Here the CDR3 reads CASSSGARSYEQYF. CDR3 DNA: TGCGCCAGCAGCAGCGGCGCTCGCTCCTACGAGCAGTACTTC.

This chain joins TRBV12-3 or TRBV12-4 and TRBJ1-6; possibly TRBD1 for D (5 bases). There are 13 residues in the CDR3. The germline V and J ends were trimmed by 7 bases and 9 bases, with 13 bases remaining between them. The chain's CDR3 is CASTLGPRSPLHF. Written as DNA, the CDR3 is TGTGCCAGCACTTTGGGACCTCGTTCACCCCTCCACTTT.

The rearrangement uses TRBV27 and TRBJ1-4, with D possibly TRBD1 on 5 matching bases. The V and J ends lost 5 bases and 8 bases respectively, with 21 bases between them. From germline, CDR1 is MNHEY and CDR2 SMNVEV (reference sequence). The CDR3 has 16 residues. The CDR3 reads CASSPTWGLVGEKLFF. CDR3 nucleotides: TGTGCCAGCAGTCCGACGTGGGGCCTCGTGGGGGAAAAACTGTTTTTT.

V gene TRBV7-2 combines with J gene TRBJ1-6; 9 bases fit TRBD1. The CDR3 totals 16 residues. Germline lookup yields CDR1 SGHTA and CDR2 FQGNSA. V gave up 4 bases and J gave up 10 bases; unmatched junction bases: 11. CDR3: CASSSPGQGVGSPLHF. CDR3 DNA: TGTGCCAGCAGCTCGCCGGGACAGGGAGTTGGATCACCCCTCCACTTT. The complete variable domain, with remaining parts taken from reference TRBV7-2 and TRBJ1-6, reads GAGVSQSPSNKVTEKGKDVELRCDPISGHTALYWYRQSLGQGLEFLIYFQGNSAPDKSGLPSDRFSAERTGGSVSTLTIQRTQQEDSAVYLCASSSPGQGVGSPLHFGNGTRLTVT.

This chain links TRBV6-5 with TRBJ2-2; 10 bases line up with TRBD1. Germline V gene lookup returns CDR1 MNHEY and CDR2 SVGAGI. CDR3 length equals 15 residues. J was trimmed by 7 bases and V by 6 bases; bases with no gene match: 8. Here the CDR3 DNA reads TGTGCCAGCAGCAGACAGGGGGCGGTGGTCGGGGAGCTGTTTTTT. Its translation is CASSRQGAVVGELFF.

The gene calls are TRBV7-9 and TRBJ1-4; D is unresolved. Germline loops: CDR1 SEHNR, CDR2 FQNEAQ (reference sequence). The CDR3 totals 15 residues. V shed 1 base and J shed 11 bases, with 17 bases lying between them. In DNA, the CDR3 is TGTGCCAGCAGCTTAGAAACCCCCGTTGGATGGAAACTGTTTTTT. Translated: CASSLETPVGWKLFF.

The CDR3 nucleotides read TGTGCCAGCAGTGAATATTGGGGCTTGAACACTGAAGCTTTCTTT. Amino acids: CASSEYWGLNTEAFF. This chain connects TRBV25-1 to TRBJ1-1; D possibly corresponds to TRBD1 (5 bases). V was shortened by 0 bases and J by 0 bases, with 8 bases between the two germline ends. Per germline, CDR1 MGHDK and CDR2 SYGVNS. The CDR3 runs 15 residues.

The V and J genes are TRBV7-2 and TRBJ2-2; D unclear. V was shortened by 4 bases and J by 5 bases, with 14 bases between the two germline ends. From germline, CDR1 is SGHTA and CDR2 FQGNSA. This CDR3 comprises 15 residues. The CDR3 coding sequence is TGTGCCAGCAGCTCGAGGTGGCTGCGGACCGGGGAGCTGTTTTTT. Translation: CASSSRWLRTGELFF.

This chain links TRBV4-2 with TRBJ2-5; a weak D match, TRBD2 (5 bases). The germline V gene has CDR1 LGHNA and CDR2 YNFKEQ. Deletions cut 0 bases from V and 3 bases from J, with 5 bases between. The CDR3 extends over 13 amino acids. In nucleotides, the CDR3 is TGTGCCAGCAGCCAAGACGGGGAAGAGACCCAGTACTTC. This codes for CASSQDGEETQYF.

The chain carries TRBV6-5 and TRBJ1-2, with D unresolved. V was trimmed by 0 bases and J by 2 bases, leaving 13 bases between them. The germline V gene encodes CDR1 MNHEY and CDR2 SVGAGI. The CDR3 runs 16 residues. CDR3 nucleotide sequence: TGTGCCAGCAGTTACTCAAAAGCGCCAACCAACTATGGCTACACCTTC. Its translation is CASSYSKAPTNYGYTF.

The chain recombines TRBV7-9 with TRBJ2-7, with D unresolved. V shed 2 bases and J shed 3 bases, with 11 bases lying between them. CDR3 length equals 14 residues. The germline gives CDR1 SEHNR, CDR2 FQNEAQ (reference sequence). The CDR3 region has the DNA TGTGCCAGCAGCTTAAGTTCTAGGGTCTACGAGCAGTACTTC. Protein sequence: CASSLSSRVYEQYF.

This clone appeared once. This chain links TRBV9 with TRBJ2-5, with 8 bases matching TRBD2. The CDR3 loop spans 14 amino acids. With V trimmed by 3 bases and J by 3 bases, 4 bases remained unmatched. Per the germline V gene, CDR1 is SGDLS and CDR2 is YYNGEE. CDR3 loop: CASSERTSKETQYF. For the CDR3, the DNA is TGTGCCAGCAGCGAGAGGACTAGCAAAGAGACCCAGTACTTC.

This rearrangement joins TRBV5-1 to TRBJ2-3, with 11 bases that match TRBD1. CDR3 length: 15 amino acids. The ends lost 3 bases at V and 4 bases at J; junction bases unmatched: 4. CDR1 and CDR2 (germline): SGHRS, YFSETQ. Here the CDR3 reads CASSSGTGGADTQYF. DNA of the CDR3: TGCGCCAGCAGCTCCGGGACAGGGGGAGCAGATACGCAGTATTTT.

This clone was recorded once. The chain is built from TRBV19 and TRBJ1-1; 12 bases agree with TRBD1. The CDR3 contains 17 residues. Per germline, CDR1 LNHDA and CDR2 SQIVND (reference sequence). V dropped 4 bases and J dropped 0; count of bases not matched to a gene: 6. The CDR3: CASSSRDRGLMNTEAFF. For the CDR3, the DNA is TGTGCCAGTAGTAGCCGGGACAGGGGGCTCATGAACACTGAAGCTTTCTTT. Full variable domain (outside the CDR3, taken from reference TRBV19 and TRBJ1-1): DGGITQSPKYLFRKEGQNVTLSCEQNLNHDAMYWYRQDPGQGLRLIYYSQIVNDFQKGDIAEGYSVSREKKESFPLTVTSAQKNPTAFYLCASSSRDRGLMNTEAFFGQGTRLTVV.

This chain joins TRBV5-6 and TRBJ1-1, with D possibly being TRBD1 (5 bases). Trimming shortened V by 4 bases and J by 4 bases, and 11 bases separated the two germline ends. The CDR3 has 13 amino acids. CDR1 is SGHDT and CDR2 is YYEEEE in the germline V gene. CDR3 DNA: TGTGCCAGCAGCCCGACCGGGGCCACTGAAGCTTTCTTT. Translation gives CASSPTGATEAFF. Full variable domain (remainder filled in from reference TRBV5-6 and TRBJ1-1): DAGVTQSPTHLIKTRGQQVTLRCSPKSGHDTVSWYQQALGQGPQFIFQYYEEEERQRGNFPDRFSGHQFPNYSSELNVNALLLGDSALYLCASSPTGATEAFFGQGTRLTVV.

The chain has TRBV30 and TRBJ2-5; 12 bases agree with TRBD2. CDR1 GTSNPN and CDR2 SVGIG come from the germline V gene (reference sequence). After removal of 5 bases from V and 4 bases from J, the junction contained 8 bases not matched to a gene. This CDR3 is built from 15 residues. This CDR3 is CAWSTGLAGTETQYF. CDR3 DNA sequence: TGTGCCTGGTCCACCGGACTAGCGGGGACAGAGACCCAGTACTTC.

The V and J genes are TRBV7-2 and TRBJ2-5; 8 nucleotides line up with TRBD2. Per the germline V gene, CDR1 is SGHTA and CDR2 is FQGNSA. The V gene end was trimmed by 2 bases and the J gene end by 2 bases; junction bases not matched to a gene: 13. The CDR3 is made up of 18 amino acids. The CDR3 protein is CASSLLLSGSPQQETQYF. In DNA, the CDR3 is TGTGCCAGCAGCTTATTGTTGAGCGGGAGTCCCCAACAAGAGACCCAGTACTTC.

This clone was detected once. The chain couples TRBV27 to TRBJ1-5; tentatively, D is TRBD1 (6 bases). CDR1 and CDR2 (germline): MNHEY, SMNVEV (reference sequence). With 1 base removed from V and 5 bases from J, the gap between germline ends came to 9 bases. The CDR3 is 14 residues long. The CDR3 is CASSLWRGDQPQHF. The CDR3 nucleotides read TGTGCCAGCAGTTTATGGAGGGGGGATCAGCCCCAGCATTTT.

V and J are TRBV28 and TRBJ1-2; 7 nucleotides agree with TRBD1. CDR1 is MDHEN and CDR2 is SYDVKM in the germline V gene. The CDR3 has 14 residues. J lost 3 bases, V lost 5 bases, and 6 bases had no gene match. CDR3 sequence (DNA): TGTGCCAGCAGTCCCGGGACAGCCTACTATGGCTACACCTTC. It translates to CASSPGTAYYGYTF.

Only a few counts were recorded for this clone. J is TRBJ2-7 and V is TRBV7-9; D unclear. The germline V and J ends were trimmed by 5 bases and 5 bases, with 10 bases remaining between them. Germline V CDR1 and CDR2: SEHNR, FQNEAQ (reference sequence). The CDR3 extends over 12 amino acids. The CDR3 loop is CASSPTRDEQYF. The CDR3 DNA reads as TGTGCCAGCAGCCCCACCCGAGACGAGCAGTACTTC.

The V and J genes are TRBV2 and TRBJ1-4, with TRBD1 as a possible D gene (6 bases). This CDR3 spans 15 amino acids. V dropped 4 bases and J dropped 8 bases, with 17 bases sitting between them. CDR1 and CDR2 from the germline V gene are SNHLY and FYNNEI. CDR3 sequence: CASSGGQSRGEKLFF. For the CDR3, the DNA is TGTGCCAGCAGTGGGGGGCAGTCCAGGGGAGAAAAACTGTTTTTT.